These 13 T cell receptor beta chains were all obtained from the same sample, sequenced in a study of T-cell memory formation after mild COVID-19. Each CDR3 protein is one row after TCRdb ran MiXCR on the 5' RACE reads. Of some 110,000 distinct CDR3 sequences in the sample, about an eighth were seen once. Specimen: PBMCs or a T cell subset sorted from them (not recorded which). The receptors were gathered from an adult woman who had mild COVID-19 (a few samples of this study predate the infection). Cell type and time point are not known.

There are many counts of this clonotype. The chain combines TRBV29-1 with TRBJ2-3, with 14 positions matching TRBD2. The CDR3 length is 17 residues. The V gene end was trimmed by 7 bases and the J gene end by 2 bases; junction bases not matched to a gene: 11. Germline CDR1 SQVTM, CDR2 ANQGSEA. CDR3 loop: CSGKGLAGGRYTDTQYF. The CDR3 coding sequence is TGCAGCGGCAAAGGACTAGCGGGGGGCCGGTACACAGATACGCAGTATTTT.

The rearrangement uses TRBV2 and TRBJ2-7; D is perhaps TRBD1 (6 bases). The CDR3 is 13 amino acids. The V gene lost 6 bases and the J gene lost 2 bases, with 11 bases spanning the gap. The V gene's germline CDR1 is SNHLY and CDR2 FYNNEI. CDR3 in DNA: TGTGCCAGCAGGAGGGACACTCCCTACGAGCAGTACTTC. Residues: CASRRDTPYEQYF.

V is TRBV9 and J is TRBJ1-1, with D perhaps matching TRBD1 (5 bases). The CDR3 is 12 amino acids. Per the germline V gene, CDR1 is SGDLS and CDR2 is YYNGEE. The ends were cut back, 0 bases at V and 8 bases at J, with 8 bases in the middle. CDR3 in amino acids: CASSVVAGEAFF. The CDR3 DNA follows: TGTGCCAGCAGCGTAGTTGCAGGGGAAGCTTTCTTT.

The chain combines TRBV29-1 with TRBJ2-1; 13 bases match TRBD2. The CDR3 is 14 residues long. Trimming removed 7 bases from V and 9 bases from J; junction bases left unmatched: 9. Germline V gives CDR1 SQVTM, CDR2 ANQGSEA. The CDR3 DNA reads TGCAGCGGTACAGGACTAGCGGGAGCGTCTGAGCAGTTCTTC. Translated: CSGTGLAGASEQFF.

This clonotype was counted many times. The chain recombines TRBV27 with TRBJ2-7; no reliable D call. Germline CDR1 is MNHEY and CDR2 is SMNVEV (reference sequence). The ends were cut back, 7 bases at V and 4 bases at J, with 17 bases in the middle. The CDR3 totals 14 residues. The CDR3 DNA reads TGTGCCAGCAAGGGCAGACAAGGAACATACGAGCAGTACTTC. Translation gives CASKGRQGTYEQYF.

The chain couples TRBV25-1 to TRBJ1-1, with 7 bases matching TRBD1. V lost 6 bases and J lost 0; bases outside the gene matches: 4. CDR3 length: 14 amino acids. Germline CDR1 and CDR2: MGHDK and SYGVNS. The CDR3 region is CASREGALNTEAFF. CDR3 sequence (DNA): TGTGCCAGCAGGGAGGGGGCCCTGAACACTGAAGCTTTCTTT.

CDR3 nucleotides: TGTGCCAGCAGCCAAGATACCGGACTGTCAACCTATGGCTACACCTTC. This gives the protein CASSQDTGLSTYGYTF. The chain joins TRBV4-2 to TRBJ1-2, with D uncertain. CDR3 size: 16 residues. V was pared by 0 bases and J by 4 bases, with 15 bases between. Germline V lookup: CDR1 LGHNA, CDR2 YNFKEQ.

This clonotype was counted many times. The J gene is TRBJ2-7, the V gene TRBV12-3 or TRBV12-4; perhaps TRBD1 as D (6 bases). CDR3 size: 13 residues. Trimming pared 6 bases from V and 3 bases from J, leaving 12 bases between. The CDR3 reads CASSPTGYYEQYF. DNA for the CDR3: TGTGCCAGCAGCCCCACAGGGTACTACGAGCAGTACTTC.

The chain is built from TRBV7-3 and TRBJ2-1, with 7 positions matching TRBD2. V gave up 3 bases and J gave up 5 bases; unmatched junction bases: 10. CDR1 is SGHTA, CDR2 FQGTGA, per germline. CDR3 length: 16 amino acids. The CDR3 DNA reads TGTGCCAGCAGCTTGGGATCAGCGGGGTTCAACAATGAGCAGTTCTTC. It codes for CASSLGSAGFNNEQFF.

The chain uses TRBV9 and TRBJ2-3; D possibly corresponds to TRBD2 (5 bases). Germline CDR1 reads SGDLS; CDR2 reads YYNGEE. The CDR3 is 16 residues long. The ends were cut back, 0 bases at V and 0 bases at J, with 11 bases in the middle. CDR3 sequence (DNA): TGTGCCAGCAGCGTAGTCGGTAGGACTAGCACAGATACGCAGTATTTT. Protein: CASSVVGRTSTDTQYF.

This clonotype has just a few counts. DNA of the CDR3: TGTGCCTGGATGGGGGAGGGGTCTTATGAGCAGTTCTTC. Translating gives CAWMGEGSYEQFF. This chain connects TRBV7-9 to TRBJ2-1; 7 bases agree with TRBD2. The CDR3 runs 13 residues. J was trimmed by 8 bases and V by 11 bases; bases with no gene match: 12. Germline V gene lookup returns CDR1 SEHNR and CDR2 FQNEAQ (reference sequence).

This clonotype was seen a handful of times. The chain employs TRBV5-1 and TRBJ2-5; D is perhaps TRBD1 or TRBD2 (5 bases each). V shed 0 bases and J shed 5 bases, with 11 bases lying between them. CDR3 size: 14 residues. Germline CDR1 reads SGHRS; CDR2 reads YFSETQ. CDR3 DNA sequence: TGCGCCAGCAGCTTGGTAGGGGAGCGGGAGACCCAGTACTTC. Residues: CASSLVGERETQYF.

This chain joins TRBV20-1 and TRBJ2-1; D is perhaps TRBD1 (5 bases). The V gene's germline CDR1 is DFQATT and CDR2 SNEGSKA (reference sequence). CDR3 length equals 16 residues. The V end lost 0 bases, the J end lost 1 base, and 13 bases lay between the germline ends. The DNA for the CDR3 is TGCAGTGCTAGAGATCAGCAGGGCCCATCCTACAATGAGCAGTTCTTC. It specifies CSARDQQGPSYNEQFF.